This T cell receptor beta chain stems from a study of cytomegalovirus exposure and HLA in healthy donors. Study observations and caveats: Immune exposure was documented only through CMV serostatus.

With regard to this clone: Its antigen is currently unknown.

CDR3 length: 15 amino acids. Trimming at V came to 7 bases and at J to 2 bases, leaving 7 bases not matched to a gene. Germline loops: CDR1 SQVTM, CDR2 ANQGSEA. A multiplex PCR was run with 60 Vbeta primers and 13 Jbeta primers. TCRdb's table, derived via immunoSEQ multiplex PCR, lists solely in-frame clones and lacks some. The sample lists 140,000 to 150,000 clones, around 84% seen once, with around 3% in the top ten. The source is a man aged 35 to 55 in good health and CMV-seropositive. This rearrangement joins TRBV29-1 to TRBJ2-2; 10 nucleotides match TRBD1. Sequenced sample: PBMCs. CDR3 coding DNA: TGCAGCGCGAGGGGACAGGGGCCAAACACCGGGGAGCTGTTTTTT. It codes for CSARGQGPNTGELFF.